This T cell receptor (beta chain) derives from a study of vaccination and CD4 T cells after COVID-19. Sequenced with the Oncomine TCR Beta short-read assay was DNA taken from cultured CD4+ T cells. MiXCR, run by TCRdb on the PCR reads, gives a single entry per CDR3 protein. The profile covers under 20,000 distinct CDR3 sequences, with roughly half appearing a single time and 21% taken by the ten largest. Concerning this clonotype: As yet, its antigen is unknown.

The germline gives CDR1 SGHRS, CDR2 YFSETQ. The CDR3 spans 13 residues. The V and J ends lost 2 bases and 4 bases respectively, with 9 bases between them. Time point specified: late sampling 161 to 241 days after vaccination in a few convalescent patients. The treatment was: roughly nine-day PBMC culture with coronavirus spike peptide pools or control peptides (ViraFEST assay). This receptor was taken from a human donor who had recovered from COVID-19. The sample in question was CD4+ T cells from blood, cultured in vitro, obtained about 7 months after SARS-CoV-2 vaccination. V and J are TRBV5-1 and TRBJ2-5; D is undetermined. CDR3 loop: CASSLGWGETQYF. The CDR3 DNA reads TGCGCCAGCAGCTTAGGGTGGGGAGAGACCCAGTACTTC. Combining the CDR3 with reference TRBV5-1 and TRBJ2-5 gives the whole variable domain KAGVTQTPRYLIKTRGQQVTLSCSPISGHRSVSWYQQTPGQGLQFLFEYFSETQRNKGNFPGRFSGRQFSNSRSEMNVSTLELGDSALYLCASSLGWGETQYFGPGTRLLVL.